One and the same sample provided the 10 T cell receptor beta chains below, sequenced in a study of blood T cells in healthy people across ages. The use of a sample-barcoded 5' primer and a J-beta primer mix characterized a second PCR of roughly 6 to 12 cycles. MiXCR, run by TCRdb on the 5' RACE reads, gives a single entry per CDR3 protein. The sample contains 1.5 million to 2 million distinct CDR3 sequences, around 42% of which appear only once. The sequencing input was blood. All receptors derive from a human donor in good health.

This chain uses TRBV12-3 or TRBV12-4 with TRBJ2-1; TRBD2 aligns across 9 bases. J was trimmed by 0 bases and V by 4 bases; bases with no gene match: 16. CDR3 length: 20 residues. CDR3 amino acids: CASSYPRLAARPSSYNEQFF. DNA of the CDR3: TGTGCCAGCAGTTATCCAAGACTAGCGGCCAGACCCAGCTCCTACAATGAGCAGTTCTTC.

This chain links TRBV20-1 with TRBJ1-2, with 7 bases lining up with TRBD1. V shed 5 bases, J shed 6 bases, and the junction held 6 bases outside the gene matches. The CDR3 totals 12 residues. Germline V CDR1 and CDR2: DFQATT, SNEGSKA (reference sequence). As DNA, the CDR3 is TGCAGTGCTGGGGGACAGATCCATGGCTACACCTTC. Its protein product is CSAGGQIHGYTF.

Ten or more counts support this clonotype. The V and J genes are TRBV6-5 and TRBJ2-1, with D unresolved. Trimming removed 6 bases from V and 8 bases from J, with 14 bases in between. This CDR3 is built from 13 residues. Germline lookup yields CDR1 MNHEY and CDR2 SVGAGI. This chain's CDR3 is CASRPPDLDEQFF. CDR3 nucleotide sequence: TGTGCCAGCAGGCCCCCCGACCTGGATGAGCAGTTCTTC.

The chain joins TRBV28 to TRBJ2-7; D is tentatively TRBD1 or TRBD2 (6 bases each). This CDR3 region has 13 residues. The germline V gene encodes CDR1 MDHEN and CDR2 SYDVKM. V shed 1 base and J shed 7 bases, with 11 bases lying between them. The CDR3 DNA is TGTGCCAGCAGTTTATCGGGGGCAGAAGAGCAGTACTTC. The encoded protein is CASSLSGAEEQYF.

This clonotype appeared a few times. The rearrangement uses TRBV20-1 and TRBJ1-6, with 8 bases that match TRBD1. The CDR3 runs 14 residues. CDR1 DFQATT and CDR2 SNEGSKA come from the germline V gene (reference sequence). With 6 bases clipped from V and 6 bases from J, the junction kept 7 bases outside the gene matches. CDR3 bases: TGCAGTGCGATTCGGCAGGGGGCTAATTCACCCCTCCACTTT. Protein: CSAIRQGANSPLHF.

Only a few counts were recorded for this clonotype. The rearrangement uses TRBV6-6 and TRBJ1-1, with TRBD1 matching 7 bases. V shed 6 bases and J 3 bases; nucleotides not matched to a gene: 16. CDR1 is MNHNY and CDR2 is SVGAGI in the germline V gene (reference sequence). The CDR3 length is 17 residues. The CDR3 spells CASSHLSQGVGYTEAFF. CDR3 DNA sequence: TGTGCCAGCAGCCATCTGAGTCAGGGGGTCGGGTACACTGAAGCTTTCTTT.

This clonotype showed up just once. The chain couples TRBV28 to TRBJ1-1; D gene ambiguous. This CDR3 spans 10 amino acids. Germline loops: CDR1 MDHEN, CDR2 SYDVKM. Trimming removed 8 bases from V and 5 bases from J, with 6 bases in between. CDR3 loop: CASCGTEAFF. The CDR3 DNA follows: TGTGCCAGCTGCGGGACTGAAGCTTTCTTT. The full variable domain, with the rest looked up from reference TRBV28 and TRBJ1-1, is DVKVTQSSRYLVKRTGEKVFLECVQDMDHENMFWYRQDPGLGLRLIYFSYDVKMKEKGDIPEGYSVSREKKERFSLILESASTNQTSMYLCASCGTEAFFGQGTRLTVV.

The rearrangement joins TRBV27 to TRBJ2-4, with D tentatively TRBD2 (5 bases). Judging by the DNA end, TRBJ2-7 fits better; the J call may be wrong. The CDR3 is made up of 14 amino acids. From germline, CDR1 is MNHEY and CDR2 SMNVEV (reference sequence). The CDR3 DNA reads TGTGCCACCCGTTATGGAGCGGACCTCTACGAGCAGTACTTC. Its protein is CATRYGADLYEQYF.

The V gene is TRBV7-9, the J gene TRBJ2-5, with 7 bases matching TRBD2. CDR3 length: 12 amino acids. The germline CDR1 and CDR2 sequences are SEHNR and FQNEAQ (reference sequence). After removal of 8 bases from V and 4 bases from J, the junction contained 4 bases not matched to a gene. This CDR3 reads CASQTGGETQYF. CDR3 bases: TGTGCCAGCCAGACGGGGGGAGAGACCCAGTACTTC.

The chain links TRBV27 to TRBJ1-1, with D hard to call. CDR3 size: 15 residues. Per the germline V gene, CDR1 is MNHEY and CDR2 is SMNVEV (reference sequence). Deletions cut 5 bases from V and 5 bases from J, with 18 bases between. The CDR3 DNA is TGTGCCAGCAGTCTCAGTTGGGGTGTGTATACTGAAGCTTTCTTT. It codes for CASSLSWGVYTEAFF.